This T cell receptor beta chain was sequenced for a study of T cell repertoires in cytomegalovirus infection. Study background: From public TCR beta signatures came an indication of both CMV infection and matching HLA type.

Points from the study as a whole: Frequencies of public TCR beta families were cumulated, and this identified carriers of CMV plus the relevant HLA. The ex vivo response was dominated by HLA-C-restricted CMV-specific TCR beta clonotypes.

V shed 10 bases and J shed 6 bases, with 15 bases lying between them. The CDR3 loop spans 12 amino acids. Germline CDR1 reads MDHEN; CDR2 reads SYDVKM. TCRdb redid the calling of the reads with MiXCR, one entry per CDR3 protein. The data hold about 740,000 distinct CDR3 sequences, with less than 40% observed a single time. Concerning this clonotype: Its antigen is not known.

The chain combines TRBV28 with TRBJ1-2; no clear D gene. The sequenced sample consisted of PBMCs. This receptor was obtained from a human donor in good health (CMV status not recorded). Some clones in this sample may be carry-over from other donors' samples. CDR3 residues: CAIARTGDGYTF. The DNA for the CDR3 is TGTGCCATCGCCAGGACCGGGGATGGCTACACCTTC.